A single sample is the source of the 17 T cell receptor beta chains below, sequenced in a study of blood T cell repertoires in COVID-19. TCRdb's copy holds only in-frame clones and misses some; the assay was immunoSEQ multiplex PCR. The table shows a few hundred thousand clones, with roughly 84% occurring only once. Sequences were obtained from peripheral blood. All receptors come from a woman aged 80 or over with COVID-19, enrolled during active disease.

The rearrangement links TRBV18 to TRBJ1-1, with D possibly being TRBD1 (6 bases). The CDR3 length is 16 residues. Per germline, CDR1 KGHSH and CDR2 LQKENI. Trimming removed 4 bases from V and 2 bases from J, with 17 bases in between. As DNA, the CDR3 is TGTGCCAGCTCACAAGGGGGGGGAGCAAAAAACACTGAAGCTTTCTTT. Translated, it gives CASSQGGGAKNTEAFF.

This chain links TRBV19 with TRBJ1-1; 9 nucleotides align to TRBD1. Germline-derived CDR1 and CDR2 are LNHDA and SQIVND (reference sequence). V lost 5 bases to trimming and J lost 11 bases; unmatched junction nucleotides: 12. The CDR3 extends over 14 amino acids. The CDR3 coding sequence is TGTGCCAGTAGTGCCGGGACAGGGAGCTTTAACGCTTTCTTT. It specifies CASSAGTGSFNAFF.

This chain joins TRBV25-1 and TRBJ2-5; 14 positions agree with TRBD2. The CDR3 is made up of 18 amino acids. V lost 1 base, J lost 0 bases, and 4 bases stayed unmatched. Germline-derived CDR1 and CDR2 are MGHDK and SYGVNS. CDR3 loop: CASSEWGLAGDHQETQYF. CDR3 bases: TGTGCCAGCAGTGAATGGGGACTAGCGGGGGACCACCAAGAGACCCAGTACTTC.

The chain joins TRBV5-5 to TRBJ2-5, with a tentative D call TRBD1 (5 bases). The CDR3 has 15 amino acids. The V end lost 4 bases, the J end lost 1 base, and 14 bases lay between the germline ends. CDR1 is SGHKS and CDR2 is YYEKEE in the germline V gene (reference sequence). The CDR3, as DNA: TGTGCCAGCAGCCTGTGGCAGGGCCCCCAAGAGACCCAGTACTTC. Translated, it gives CASSLWQGPQETQYF.

CDR3 in amino acids: CASSPGQGGQPQHF. In nucleotides, the CDR3 is TGTGCCAGCAGTCCCGGACAGGGGGGTCAGCCCCAGCATTTT. The V gene is TRBV28, the J gene TRBJ1-5, with 10 positions matching TRBD1. CDR3 length: 14 residues. The trim removed 5 bases at V and 6 bases at J, leaving 4 bases unmatched. Germline V CDR1 and CDR2: MDHEN, SYDVKM. The full variable domain, completed using reference TRBV28 and TRBJ1-5, is DVKVTQSSRYLVKRTGEKVFLECVQDMDHENMFWYRQDPGLGLRLIYFSYDVKMKEKGDIPEGYSVSREKKERFSLILESASTNQTSMYLCASSPGQGGQPQHFGDGTRLSIL.

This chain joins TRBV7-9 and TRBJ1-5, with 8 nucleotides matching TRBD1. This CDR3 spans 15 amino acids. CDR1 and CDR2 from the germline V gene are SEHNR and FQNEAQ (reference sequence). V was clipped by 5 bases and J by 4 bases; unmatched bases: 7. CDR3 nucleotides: TGTGCCAGCAGCCCGGCAGGACAGGGTAATCAGCCCCAGCATTTT. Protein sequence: CASSPAGQGNQPQHF.

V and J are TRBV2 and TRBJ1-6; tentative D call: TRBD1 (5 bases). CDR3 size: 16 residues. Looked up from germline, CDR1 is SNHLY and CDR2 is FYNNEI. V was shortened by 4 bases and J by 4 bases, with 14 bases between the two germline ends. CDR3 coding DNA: TGTGCCAGCAGTGGGAGACAGAGTCAATATAATTCACCCCTCCACTTT. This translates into CASSGRQSQYNSPLHF.

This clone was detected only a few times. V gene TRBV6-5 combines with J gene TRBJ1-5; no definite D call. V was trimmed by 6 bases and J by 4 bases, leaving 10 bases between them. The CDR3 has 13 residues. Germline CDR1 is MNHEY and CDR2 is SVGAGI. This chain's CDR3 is CASRPTSNQPQHF. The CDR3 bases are TGTGCCAGCAGACCCACCAGTAATCAGCCCCAGCATTTT.

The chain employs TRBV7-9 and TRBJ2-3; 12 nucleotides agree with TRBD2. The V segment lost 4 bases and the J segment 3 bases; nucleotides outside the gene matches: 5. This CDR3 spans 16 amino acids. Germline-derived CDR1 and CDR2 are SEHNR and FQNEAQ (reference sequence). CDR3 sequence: CASSSGLAGFTDTQYF. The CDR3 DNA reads TGTGCCAGCAGCTCCGGACTAGCGGGGTTTACAGATACGCAGTATTTT.

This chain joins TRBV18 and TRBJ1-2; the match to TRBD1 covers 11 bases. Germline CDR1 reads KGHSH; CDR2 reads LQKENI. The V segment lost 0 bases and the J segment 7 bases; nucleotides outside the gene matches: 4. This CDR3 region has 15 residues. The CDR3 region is CASSPPGTGGFGYTF. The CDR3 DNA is TGTGCCAGCTCACCACCGGGGACAGGGGGTTTTGGCTACACCTTC.

The CDR3 bases are TGTGCCAGCAGTCCGTTAACAGGGGTCCGGGGCACCGGGGAGCTGTTTTTT. As protein: CASSPLTGVRGTGELFF. The chain uses TRBV28 and TRBJ2-2; TRBD1 agrees at 7 bases. Trimming cost V 5 bases and J 4 bases; bases outside gene matches: 13. There are 17 residues in the CDR3. Germline V gene sequence: CDR1 MDHEN, CDR2 SYDVKM.

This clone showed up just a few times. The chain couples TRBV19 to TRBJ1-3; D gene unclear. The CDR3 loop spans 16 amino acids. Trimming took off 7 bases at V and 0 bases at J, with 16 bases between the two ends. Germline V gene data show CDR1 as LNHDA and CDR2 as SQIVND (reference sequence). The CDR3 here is CASIGQPHRSGNTIYF. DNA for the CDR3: TGTGCCAGTATTGGGCAGCCTCACCGCTCTGGAAACACCATATATTTT.

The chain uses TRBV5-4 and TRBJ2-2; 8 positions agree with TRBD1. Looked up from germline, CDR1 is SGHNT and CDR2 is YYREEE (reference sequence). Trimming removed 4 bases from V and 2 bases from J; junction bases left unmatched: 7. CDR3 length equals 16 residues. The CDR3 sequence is CASSQPGQANTGELFF. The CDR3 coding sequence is TGTGCCAGCAGCCAACCGGGACAGGCCAACACCGGGGAGCTGTTTTTT.

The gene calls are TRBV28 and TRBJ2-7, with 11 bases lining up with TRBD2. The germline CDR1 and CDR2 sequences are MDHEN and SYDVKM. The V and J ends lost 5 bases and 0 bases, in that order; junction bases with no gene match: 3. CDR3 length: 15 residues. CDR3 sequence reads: CASSLGTSGSYEQYF. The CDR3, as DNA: TGTGCCAGCAGTCTAGGGACTAGCGGCTCCTACGAGCAGTACTTC. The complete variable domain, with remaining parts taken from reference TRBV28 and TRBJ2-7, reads DVKVTQSSRYLVKRTGEKVFLECVQDMDHENMFWYRQDPGLGLRLIYFSYDVKMKEKGDIPEGYSVSREKKERFSLILESASTNQTSMYLCASSLGTSGSYEQYFGPGTRLTVT.

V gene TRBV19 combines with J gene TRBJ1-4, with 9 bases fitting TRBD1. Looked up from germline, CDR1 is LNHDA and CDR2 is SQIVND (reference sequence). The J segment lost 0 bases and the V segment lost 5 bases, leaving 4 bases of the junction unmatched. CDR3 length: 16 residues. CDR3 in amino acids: CASSLRTGATNEKLFF. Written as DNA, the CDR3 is TGTGCCAGTAGTTTACGGACAGGGGCAACTAATGAAAAACTGTTTTTT.

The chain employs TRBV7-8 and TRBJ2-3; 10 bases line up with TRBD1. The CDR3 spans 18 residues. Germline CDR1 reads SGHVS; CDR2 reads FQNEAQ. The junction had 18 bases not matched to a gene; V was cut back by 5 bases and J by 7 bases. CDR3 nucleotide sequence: TGTGCCAGCAGCATCAGACAGGGGGCGATGGGACAGGGAAATACGCAGTATTTT. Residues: CASSIRQGAMGQGNTQYF.

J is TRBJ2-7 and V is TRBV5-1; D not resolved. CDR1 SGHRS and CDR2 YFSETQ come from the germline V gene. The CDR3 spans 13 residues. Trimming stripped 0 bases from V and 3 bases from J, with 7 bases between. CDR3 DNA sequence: TGCGCCAGCAGCTTGGGCACTGTCTACGAGCAGTACTTC. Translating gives CASSLGTVYEQYF.